This TCR beta chain was observed in a study of PD-L1 blockade in urothelial cancer. Study-wide context: About 85% of the 29 patients were men whose urothelial cancer was bladder-origin. Blood analysis was done at 3 weeks (second dose) and 6 weeks after treatment began.

Study-wide results and caveats: TCR clonality was measured in pretreatment peripheral blood. Clonality below the median predicted better survival.

Turning to this clone: What it binds is unknown.

Trimming pared 5 bases from V and 10 bases from J, leaving 12 bases between. The germline V gene has CDR1 SGHTA and CDR2 FQGNSA. There are 12 residues in the CDR3. Described time point: peripheral blood 6 weeks after treatment start. The assay was immunoSEQ multiplex PCR, and TCRdb's table has in-frame clones only and misses some. In the table there are around 87,000 clones, approximately 87% of which are singletons. The rearrangement joins TRBV7-2 to TRBJ2-1; tentatively, D is TRBD1 (6 bases). This specimen was PBMCs, taken around atezolizumab (anti-PD-L1) treatment. The clonotype comes from a man between 65 and 85 years old with urothelial cancer. CDR3 bases: TGTGCCAGCAGCACACAGGGTGGGGAGCAGTTCTTC. It yields the protein CASSTQGGEQFF.